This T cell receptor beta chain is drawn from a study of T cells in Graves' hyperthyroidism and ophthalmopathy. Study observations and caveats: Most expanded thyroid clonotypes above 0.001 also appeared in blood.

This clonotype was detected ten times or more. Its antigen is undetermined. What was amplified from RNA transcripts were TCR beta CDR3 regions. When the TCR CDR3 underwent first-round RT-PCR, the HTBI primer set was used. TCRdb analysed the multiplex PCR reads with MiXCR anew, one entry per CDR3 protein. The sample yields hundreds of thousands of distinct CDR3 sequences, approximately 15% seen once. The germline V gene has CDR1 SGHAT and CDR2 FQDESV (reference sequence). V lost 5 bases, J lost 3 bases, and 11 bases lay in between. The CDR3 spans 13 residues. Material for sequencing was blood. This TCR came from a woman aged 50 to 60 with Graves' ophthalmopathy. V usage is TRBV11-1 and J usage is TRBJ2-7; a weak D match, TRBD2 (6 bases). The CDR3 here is CASSPSGLYEQYF. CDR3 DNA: TGTGCCAGCAGCCCCAGCGGGCTCTACGAGCAGTACTTC. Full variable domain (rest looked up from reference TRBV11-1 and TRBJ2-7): EAEVAQSPRYKITEKSQAVAFWCDPISGHATLYWYRQILGQGPELLVQFQDESVVDDSQLPKDRFSAERLKGVDSTLKIQPAELGDSAMYLCASSPSGLYEQYFGPGTRLTVT.